These 10 T cell receptor beta chains were sequenced from one sample in a study of blood T cell repertoires in COVID-19. Using immunoSEQ multiplex PCR, the repertoire was profiled, and TCRdb retains in-frame clones only, with some absent. The table includes some 87,000 clones, about 90% detected once. Sequencing input: peripheral blood. These receptors were collected from a human donor in a cohort sampled during active COVID-19.

The chain employs TRBV4-2 and TRBJ1-1; D is uncertain. This CDR3 spans 15 amino acids. V gave up 0 bases and J gave up 11 bases, with 19 bases separating them. Germline V gene data show CDR1 as LGHNA and CDR2 as YNFKEQ. This CDR3 is CASSQELGGPPEAFF. CDR3 coding DNA: TGTGCCAGCAGCCAAGAGCTGGGAGGTCCCCCGGAGGCTTTCTTT.

Only one count was recorded for this clone. The chain is built from TRBV7-8 and TRBJ2-2; no clear D. V lost 1 base to trimming and J lost 0 bases, with 9 bases between them. Germline lookup yields CDR1 SGHVS and CDR2 FQNEAQ. The CDR3 is made up of 16 amino acids. As DNA, the CDR3 is TGTGCCAGCAGCTTAGTGAGCGTATCGAACACCGGGGAGCTGTTTTTT. Translation gives CASSLVSVSNTGELFF.

The chain couples TRBV5-5 to TRBJ2-1; 12 bases map to TRBD2. The CDR3 has 18 residues. Trimming removed 1 base from V and 0 bases from J; junction bases left unmatched: 5. From germline, CDR1 is SGHKS and CDR2 YYEKEE (reference sequence). CDR3 sequence reads: CASSLQLAGGSSYNEQFF. In nucleotides, the CDR3 is TGTGCCAGCAGCTTGCAACTAGCGGGGGGAAGCTCCTACAATGAGCAGTTCTTC.

The chain carries TRBV19 and TRBJ2-3; 10 nucleotides align to TRBD2. The trim removed 5 bases at V and 3 bases at J, leaving 5 bases unmatched. Germline V gene sequence: CDR1 LNHDA, CDR2 SQIVND (reference sequence). There are 15 residues in the CDR3. The CDR3 DNA follows: TGTGCCAGTAGTGAAGCGGGGGGGCGGACAGATACGCAGTATTTT. Protein product: CASSEAGGRTDTQYF. The variable domain in full, with the rest retrieved from reference TRBV19 and TRBJ2-3, is DGGITQSPKYLFRKEGQNVTLSCEQNLNHDAMYWYRQDPGQGLRLIYYSQIVNDFQKGDIAEGYSVSREKKESFPLTVTSAQKNPTAFYLCASSEAGGRTDTQYFGPGTRLTVL.

This chain joins TRBV3-1 (or the pseudogene TRBV3-2) and TRBJ2-3; the D is unclear. This CDR3 is 13 amino acids long. From germline, CDR1 is LGHDT and CDR2 YNNKEL (reference sequence). Trimming took off 2 bases at V and 5 bases at J, with 8 bases between the two ends. In nucleotides, the CDR3 is TGTGCCAGCAGCCAAACGACTGTAGATACGCAGTATTTT. Amino acids: CASSQTTVDTQYF.

This chain uses TRBV12-3 or TRBV12-4 with TRBJ1-5; TRBD1 matches at 8 bases. V was clipped by 6 bases and J by 5 bases; unmatched bases: 3. The CDR3 spans 13 residues. Written as DNA, the CDR3 is TGTGCCAGCAGGGACAGGGCCCATCAGCCCCAGCATTTT. As protein: CASRDRAHQPQHF.

The V call is TRBV5-6, the J call TRBJ1-1; no reliable D call. V was pared by 1 base and J by 8 bases, with 9 bases between. Per germline, CDR1 SGHDT and CDR2 YYEEEE. This CDR3 has 12 amino acids. The CDR3 sequence: CASSLTRTEAFF. Written as DNA, the CDR3 is TGTGCCAGCAGCTTGACGAGAACCGAAGCTTTCTTT.

The chain has TRBV6-6 and TRBJ2-1; D may be TRBD1 (6 bases). Germline-derived CDR1 and CDR2 are MNHNY and SVGAGI (reference sequence). The CDR3 spans 12 residues. V lost 5 bases and J lost 11, with 13 bases in between. Written as DNA, the CDR3 is TGTGCCAGCAGTAACGGGACAAACAAGCAGTTCTTC. Its translation is CASSNGTNKQFF.

This chain links TRBV9 with TRBJ1-3; no reliable D call. Germline V CDR1 and CDR2: SGDLS, YYNGEE. The V gene lost 2 bases and the J gene lost 0 bases, with 3 bases spanning the gap. This CDR3 is built from 13 residues. The CDR3 sequence is CASSVSSGNTIYF. The CDR3 region has the DNA TGTGCCAGCAGCGTTAGCTCTGGAAACACCATATATTTT.

This chain uses TRBV20-1 with TRBJ2-7, with D unclear. Trimming took 5 bases from V and 9 from J, leaving 14 bases between them. The length of the CDR3 is 11 residues. The V gene's germline CDR1 is DFQATT and CDR2 SNEGSKA (reference sequence). DNA for the CDR3: TGCAGTGCTGTACTCTACCTAGGGCAGTACTTC. Its translation is CSAVLYLGQYF.